This is a list of T cell receptor beta chains from one sample in a study of T cell changes during pregnancy in multiple sclerosis. Measured with immunoSEQ multiplex PCR; TCRdb has only the in-frame clones, and not every one. Among tens of thousands of clones listed, 90% to 95% were seen once. Sample: peripheral blood, taken before pregnancy. The receptor set was obtained from a female donor with multiple sclerosis, enrolled in a pregnancy study. The CDR3 runs from the conserved cysteine through the conserved F or W. The D gene is left open where the match is weak. Expanded clones get a size class; other rows say once, few or many, or leave the size out.

V gene	J gene	D gene	clone size	CDR3 protein	CDR3 DNA
TRBV4-3	TRBJ1-1	NA	NA	CASSHGRGNTEAFF	TGCGCCAGCAGCCACGGCAGGGGGAACACTGAAGCTTTCTTT
TRBV19	TRBJ2-2	NA	NA	CASSIDRAGELFF	TGTGCCAGTAGTATAGACCGGGCCGGGGAGCTGTTTTTT
TRBV27	TRBJ2-2	TRBD2	NA	CASSLAGLAGGNTGELFF	TGTGCCAGCAGTTTAGCGGGACTAGCGGGGGGTAACACCGGGGAGCTGTTTTTT
TRBV9	TRBJ2-3	TRBD2	NA	CASSKLAGGTDTQYF	TGTGCCAGCAGCAAGCTAGCGGGGGGCACAGATACGCAGTATTTT
TRBV4-2	TRBJ2-1	TRBD1	once	CASSQDPGTGGNEQFF	TGTGCCAGCAGCCAAGATCCCGGGACAGGGGGCAATGAGCAGTTCTTC
TRBV11-3	TRBJ2-7	TRBD2	NA	CASSLVAGSEQYF	TGTGCCAGCAGCTTAGTAGCGGGGAGCGAGCAGTACTTC
TRBV29-1	TRBJ1-6	TRBD1	few	CSVRDSSYNSPLHF	TGCAGCGTTCGGGACAGCTCCTATAATTCACCCCTCCACTTT
TRBV7-2	TRBJ2-1	NA	NA	CASSRTREDEQFF	TGTGCCAGCAGCCGCACTAGGGAGGATGAGCAGTTCTTC
TRBV15	TRBJ2-5	NA	NA	CATDSGQETQYF	TGTGCCACCGATTCAGGCCAAGAGACCCAGTACTTC
TRBV21-1	TRBJ1-2	NA	once	CASSTQGSTF	TGTGCCAGCAGCACCCAGGGGAGCACCTTC
TRBV30	TRBJ1-3	NA	once	CAWSVDSLSGNTIYF	TGTGCCTGGAGTGTTGACAGCCTCTCTGGAAACACCATATATTTT